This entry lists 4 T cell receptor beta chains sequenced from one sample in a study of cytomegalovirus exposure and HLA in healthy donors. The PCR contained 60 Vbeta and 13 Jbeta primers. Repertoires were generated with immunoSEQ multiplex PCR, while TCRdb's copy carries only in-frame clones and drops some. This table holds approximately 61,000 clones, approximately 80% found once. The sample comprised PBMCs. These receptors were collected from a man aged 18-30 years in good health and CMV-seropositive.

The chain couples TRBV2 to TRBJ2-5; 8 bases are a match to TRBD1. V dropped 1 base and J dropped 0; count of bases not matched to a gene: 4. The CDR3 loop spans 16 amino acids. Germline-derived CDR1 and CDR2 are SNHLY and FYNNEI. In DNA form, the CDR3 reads TGTGCCAGCAGTGAAGGGACAGGGTCCTACCAAGAGACCCAGTACTTC. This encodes CASSEGTGSYQETQYF. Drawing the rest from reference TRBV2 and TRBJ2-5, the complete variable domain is EPEVTQTPSHQVTQMGQEVILRCVPISNHLYFYWYRQILGQKVEFLVSFYNNEISEKSEIFDDQFSVERPDGSNFTLKIRSTKLEDSAMYFCASSEGTGSYQETQYFGPGTRLLVL.

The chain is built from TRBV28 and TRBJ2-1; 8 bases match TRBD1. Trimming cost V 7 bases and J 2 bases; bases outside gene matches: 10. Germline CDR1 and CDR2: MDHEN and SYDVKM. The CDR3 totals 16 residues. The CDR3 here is CASTEAGQGAYNEQFF. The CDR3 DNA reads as TGTGCCAGCACCGAAGCCGGACAGGGAGCCTACAATGAGCAGTTCTTC. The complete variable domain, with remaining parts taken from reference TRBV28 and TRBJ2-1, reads DVKVTQSSRYLVKRTGEKVFLECVQDMDHENMFWYRQDPGLGLRLIYFSYDVKMKEKGDIPEGYSVSREKKERFSLILESASTNQTSMYLCASTEAGQGAYNEQFFGPGTRLTVL.

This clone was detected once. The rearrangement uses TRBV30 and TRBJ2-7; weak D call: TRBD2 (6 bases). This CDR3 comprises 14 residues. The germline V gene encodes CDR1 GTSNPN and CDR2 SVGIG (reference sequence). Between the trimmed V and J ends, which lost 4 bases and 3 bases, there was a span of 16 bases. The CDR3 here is CAWTPFPGSYEQYF. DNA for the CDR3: TGTGCCTGGACCCCTTTTCCCGGGAGCTACGAGCAGTACTTC.

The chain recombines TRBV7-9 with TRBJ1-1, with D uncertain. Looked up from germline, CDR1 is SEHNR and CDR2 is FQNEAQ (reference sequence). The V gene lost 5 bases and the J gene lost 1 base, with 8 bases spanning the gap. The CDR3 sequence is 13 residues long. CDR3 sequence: CASSSTPNTEAFF. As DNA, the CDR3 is TGTGCCAGCAGCAGTACACCGAACACTGAAGCTTTCTTT.